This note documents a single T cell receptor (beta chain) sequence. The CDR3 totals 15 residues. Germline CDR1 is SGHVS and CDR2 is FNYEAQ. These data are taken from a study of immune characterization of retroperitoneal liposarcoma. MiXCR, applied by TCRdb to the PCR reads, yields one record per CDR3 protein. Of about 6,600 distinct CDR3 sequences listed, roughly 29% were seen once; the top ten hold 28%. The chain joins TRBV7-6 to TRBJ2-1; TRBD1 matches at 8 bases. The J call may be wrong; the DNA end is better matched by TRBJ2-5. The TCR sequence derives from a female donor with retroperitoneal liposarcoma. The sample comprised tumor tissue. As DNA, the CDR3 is TGTGCCAGCAGCTTAGCGCCCAGGGGGCTAGAGACCCAGTACTTC. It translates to CASSLAPRGLETQYF.